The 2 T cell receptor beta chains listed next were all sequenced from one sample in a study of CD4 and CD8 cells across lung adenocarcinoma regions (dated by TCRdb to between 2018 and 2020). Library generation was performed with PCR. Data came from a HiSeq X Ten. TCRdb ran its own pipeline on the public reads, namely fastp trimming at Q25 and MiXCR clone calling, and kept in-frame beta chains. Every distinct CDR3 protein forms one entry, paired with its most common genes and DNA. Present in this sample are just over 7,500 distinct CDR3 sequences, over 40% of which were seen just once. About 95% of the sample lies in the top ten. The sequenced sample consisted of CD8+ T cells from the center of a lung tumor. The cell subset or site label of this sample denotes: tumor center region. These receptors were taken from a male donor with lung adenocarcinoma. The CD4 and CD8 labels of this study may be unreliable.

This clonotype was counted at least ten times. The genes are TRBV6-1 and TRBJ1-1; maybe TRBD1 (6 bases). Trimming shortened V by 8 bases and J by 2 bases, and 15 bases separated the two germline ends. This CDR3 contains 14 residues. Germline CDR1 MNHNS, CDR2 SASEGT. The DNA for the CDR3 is TGTGCCAGCGGGGGGGCGAATAGAAACACTGAAGCTTTCTTT. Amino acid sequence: CASGGANRNTEAFF.

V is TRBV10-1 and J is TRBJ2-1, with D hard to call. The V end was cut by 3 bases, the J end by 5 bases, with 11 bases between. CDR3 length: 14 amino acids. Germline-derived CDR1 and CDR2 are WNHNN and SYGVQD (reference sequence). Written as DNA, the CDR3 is TGCGCCAGCAGTGAAGGAAATTTGGACAATGAGCAGTTCTTC. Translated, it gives CASSEGNLDNEQFF.